This passage covers 28 T cell receptor beta chains from one sample sequenced in a study of blood T cell repertoires in COVID-19. Libraries were prepared by immunoSEQ multiplex PCR; TCRdb keeps only in-frame clonotypes and omits some of them. The sample includes 200,000 to 250,000 clones, 82% seen only once; the top ten take 3.5% to 4%. Sequencing was carried out using peripheral blood. Receptors were obtained from a woman older than 75 with acute or convalescent COVID-19.

This chain uses TRBV7-9 with TRBJ2-7; TRBD1 is a possible D gene (6 bases). The V gene's germline CDR1 is SEHNR and CDR2 FQNEAQ (reference sequence). This CDR3 is built from 14 residues. Deletions cut 1 base from V and 2 bases from J, with 9 bases between. CDR3 nucleotides: TGTGCCAGCAGCTTAGGACAGGCCACCTACGAGCAGTACTTC. Encoded protein: CASSLGQATYEQYF.

The chain employs TRBV24-1 and TRBJ2-7; 11 nucleotides line up with TRBD1. The germline V gene encodes CDR1 KGHDR and CDR2 SFDVKD. This CDR3 has 15 amino acids. V shed 3 bases, J shed 7 bases, and the junction held 7 bases outside the gene matches. CDR3 protein: CATSDLGQGAGEQYF. Written as DNA, the CDR3 is TGTGCCACCAGTGATCTCGGACAGGGGGCAGGAGAGCAGTACTTC.

This chain links TRBV11-3 with TRBJ1-1; D uncertain. CDR1 is SGHNT, CDR2 YENEEA, per germline. Trimming removed 5 bases from V and 1 base from J, with 8 bases in between. The CDR3 has 13 residues. The CDR3 nucleotides are TGTGCCAGCAGCCGCCGGGGGAACACTGAAGCTTTCTTT. It codes for CASSRRGNTEAFF.

The chain joins TRBV6-1 to TRBJ1-5; no reliable D call. The CDR3 consists of 14 residues. The germline V and J ends were trimmed by 1 base and 7 bases, with 11 bases remaining between them. CDR1 is MNHNS, CDR2 SASEGT, per germline. The CDR3 region is CASSEGAGWQPQHF. CDR3 nucleotide sequence: TGTGCCAGCAGTGAAGGGGCGGGATGGCAGCCCCAGCATTTT.

J is TRBJ1-2 and V is TRBV28, with TRBD1 matching over 9 bases. The CDR3 consists of 17 residues. The V gene's germline CDR1 is MDHEN and CDR2 SYDVKM. With V trimmed by 4 bases and J by 2 bases, 11 bases remained unmatched. The CDR3 is CASSSTPGQGTNYGYTF. CDR3 DNA: TGTGCCAGCAGTTCAACCCCGGGACAGGGAACGAACTATGGCTACACCTTC.

The chain links TRBV2 to TRBJ1-5, with 10 bases lining up with TRBD1. Germline V gene lookup returns CDR1 SNHLY and CDR2 FYNNEI. The CDR3 has 16 residues. V lost 8 bases and J lost 4; bases outside the gene matches: 11. CDR3 sequence (DNA): TGTGCCAGCGAAGCCGGGACAGGGGTTCGGAATCAGCCCCAGCATTTT. It encodes CASEAGTGVRNQPQHF.

This chain joins TRBV7-8 and TRBJ2-1; 10 bases line up with TRBD2. Germline CDR1 is SGHVS and CDR2 is FQNEAQ. V was clipped by 5 bases and J by 4 bases; unmatched bases: 5. This CDR3 is 15 amino acids long. In DNA, the CDR3 is TGTGCCAGCAGCCCCCCAGCGGGGGGGTACAATGAGCAGTTCTTC. It is translated as CASSPPAGGYNEQFF.

The chain is built from TRBV7-9 and TRBJ1-1, with unresolved D. The CDR3 covers 11 residues. Germline loops: CDR1 SEHNR, CDR2 FQNEAQ (reference sequence). Trimming took off 3 bases at V and 4 bases at J, with 3 bases between the two ends. In DNA form, the CDR3 reads TGTGCCAGCAGCTTGGCCACTGAAGCTTTCTTT. Translation gives CASSLATEAFF.

The chain has TRBV3-1 (or the pseudogene TRBV3-2) and TRBJ1-1; D is unclear. This CDR3 spans 12 amino acids. CDR1 LGHDT and CDR2 YNNKEL come from the germline V gene (reference sequence). With 8 bases removed from V and 4 bases from J, the gap between germline ends came to 11 bases. The CDR3 DNA sequence: TGTGCCAGCTGCGGGGAGGCCACTGAAGCTTTCTTT. Encoded protein: CASCGEATEAFF.

In this sample, this clone turned up a few times. This chain joins TRBV27 and TRBJ1-1; the D is unclear. The V gene's germline CDR1 is MNHEY and CDR2 SMNVEV (reference sequence). V lost 3 bases to trimming and J lost 2 bases, with 10 bases between them. This CDR3 is built from 14 residues. CDR3 DNA: TGTGCCAGCAGTTTCAGGTCCCAAAACACTGAAGCTTTCTTT. Its translation is CASSFRSQNTEAFF.

This clone was observed a handful of times. The chain recombines TRBV27 with TRBJ2-7, with 8 bases fitting TRBD2. The CDR3 totals 15 residues. Germline values: CDR1 MNHEY, CDR2 SMNVEV (reference sequence). V lost 7 bases to trimming and J lost 3 bases; unmatched junction nucleotides: 11. DNA for the CDR3: TGTGCCAGCAAATTACTAGCGGCGGATAACTACGAGCAGTACTTC. Amino acid sequence: CASKLLAADNYEQYF.

The chain uses TRBV27 and TRBJ1-5; weak D call: TRBD1 (5 bases). The CDR3 runs to 14 residues. Per the germline V gene, CDR1 is MNHEY and CDR2 is SMNVEV (reference sequence). Trimming shortened V by 3 bases and J by 2 bases, and 8 bases separated the two germline ends. CDR3 loop: CASSFLGGNQPQHF. DNA for the CDR3: TGTGCCAGCAGTTTTCTAGGGGGCAATCAGCCCCAGCATTTT.

The V and J genes are TRBV11-3 and TRBJ2-7; 7 bases are a match to TRBD1. Trimming removed 3 bases from V and 3 bases from J; junction bases left unmatched: 11. The CDR3 extends over 16 amino acids. Per germline, CDR1 SGHNT and CDR2 YENEEA. The CDR3 region has the DNA TGTGCCAGCAGCTTCCGAGGGGGACAGAACTTCTACGAGCAGTACTTC. Its translation: CASSFRGGQNFYEQYF.

DNA of the CDR3: TGCGCCAGCAGCTTGGCCGGGAGTTCGAACACCGGGGAGCTGTTTTTT. Translation gives CASSLAGSSNTGELFF. The V call is TRBV5-1, the J call TRBJ2-2; tentative D call: TRBD2 (6 bases). Trimming shortened V by 0 bases and J by 0 bases, and 9 bases separated the two germline ends. Germline values: CDR1 SGHRS, CDR2 YFSETQ. The CDR3 consists of 16 residues.

The V call is TRBV6-6, the J call TRBJ2-1; no clear D. Germline CDR1 reads MNHNY; CDR2 reads SVGAGI (reference sequence). V was trimmed by 6 bases and J by 7 bases, leaving 7 bases between them. The CDR3 is made up of 11 amino acids. The CDR3 region has the DNA TGTGCCAGCAGCTCGCGGAATGAGCAGTTCTTC. Translated: CASSSRNEQFF.

V usage is TRBV6-5 and J usage is TRBJ1-1, with D possibly being TRBD1 (5 bases). The germline V and J ends were trimmed by 6 bases and 3 bases, with 14 bases remaining between them. The CDR3 covers 14 residues. Germline CDR1 is MNHEY and CDR2 is SVGAGI. Here the CDR3 reads CASRAGTKDTEAFF. The CDR3 nucleotides read TGTGCCAGCAGGGCCGGGACTAAGGACACTGAAGCTTTCTTT.

The rearrangement joins TRBV28 to TRBJ1-1; the match to TRBD1 covers 7 bases. Germline trimming cut 5 bases from V and 3 bases from J; bases unmatched to any gene: 12. This CDR3 is built from 16 residues. Germline V gene sequence: CDR1 MDHEN, CDR2 SYDVKM. Written as DNA, the CDR3 is TGTGCCAGCAGTCCACTATACAGGGGATCGGACACTGAAGCTTTCTTT. This codes for CASSPLYRGSDTEAFF.

This chain joins TRBV5-1 and TRBJ1-2, with D possibly matching TRBD1 (5 bases). The CDR3 covers 16 residues. V lost 4 bases, J lost 0 bases, and 16 bases lay in between. The germline gives CDR1 SGHRS, CDR2 YFSETQ. The CDR3 DNA sequence: TGCGCCAGCAGCCCCCAGGGCCGACAAGCTAACTATGGCTACACCTTC. It specifies CASSPQGRQANYGYTF. Combining the CDR3 with reference TRBV5-1 and TRBJ1-2 gives the whole variable domain KAGVTQTPRYLIKTRGQQVTLSCSPISGHRSVSWYQQTPGQGLQFLFEYFSETQRNKGNFPGRFSGRQFSNSRSEMNVSTLELGDSALYLCASSPQGRQANYGYTFGSGTRLTVV.

The chain employs TRBV27 and TRBJ1-6, with D possibly matching TRBD1 (5 bases). In germline, CDR1 is MNHEY, CDR2 SMNVEV (reference sequence). The CDR3 contains 18 residues. Trimming left V 5 bases short and J 3 bases short, with 20 bases between. The CDR3 loop is CASSRLLETENYNSPLHF. CDR3 DNA: TGTGCCAGCAGTAGGTTACTTGAGACAGAGAACTATAATTCACCCCTCCACTTT.

The chain recombines TRBV2 with TRBJ1-1; 7 bases are shared with TRBD1. Germline CDR1 reads SNHLY; CDR2 reads FYNNEI. Germline trimming cut 6 bases from V and 2 bases from J; bases unmatched to any gene: 3. The CDR3 contains 13 residues. As DNA, the CDR3 is TGTGCCAGCAGGACAGGGCTAAACACTGAAGCTTTCTTT. Amino acids: CASRTGLNTEAFF.

The table lists this clone with a count of one. The chain links TRBV24-1 to TRBJ2-3, with a weak D call TRBD2 (6 bases). CDR3 size: 13 residues. The V and J ends lost 6 bases and 6 bases respectively, with 12 bases between them. The V gene's germline CDR1 is KGHDR and CDR2 SFDVKD. CDR3 DNA sequence: TGTGCCACCAGTTGGAAGGAGGGGGATACGCAGTATTTT. It encodes CATSWKEGDTQYF.

V is TRBV5-4 and J is TRBJ1-1; weak D call: TRBD1 (6 bases). Trimming left V 0 bases short and J 0 bases short, with 12 bases between. CDR1 is SGHNT, CDR2 YYREEE, per germline (reference sequence). The CDR3 covers 16 residues. The CDR3 is CASSLVGGAMNTEAFF. CDR3 bases: TGTGCCAGCAGCTTGGTTGGGGGGGCCATGAACACTGAAGCTTTCTTT. Filled out from reference TRBV5-4 and TRBJ1-1, the complete variable domain reads ETGVTQSPTHLIKTRGQQVTLRCSSQSGHNTVSWYQQALGQGPQFIFQYYREEENGRGNFPPRFSGLQFPNYSSELNVNALELDDSALYLCASSLVGGAMNTEAFFGQGTRLTVV.

This chain uses TRBV10-3 with TRBJ1-5, with TRBD1 identical over 10 bases. Germline V gives CDR1 ENHRY, CDR2 SYGVKD. V was pared by 5 bases and J by 7 bases, with 8 bases of the junction left unmatched. The CDR3 extends over 15 amino acids. The chain's CDR3 is CAISSPGQGNQPQHF. Written as DNA, the CDR3 is TGTGCCATCAGTTCACCGGGACAGGGGAACCAGCCCCAGCATTTT.

This clone has a single count. The chain links TRBV6-6 to TRBJ1-6, with 9 bases that match TRBD1. After removal of 5 bases from V and 1 base from J, the junction contained 15 bases not matched to a gene. Germline loops: CDR1 MNHNY, CDR2 SVGAGI (reference sequence). The CDR3 loop spans 20 amino acids. In DNA form, the CDR3 reads TGTGCCAGCAGTCTCCGGCGAACAGGGGGCTATGTTTCCTATAATTCACCCCTCCACTTT. Its protein is CASSLRRTGGYVSYNSPLHF.

The chain couples TRBV28 to TRBJ2-7, with D possibly TRBD1 on 5 matching bases. Deletions cut 8 bases from V and 1 base from J, with 12 bases between. The CDR3 has 13 amino acids. The germline V gene has CDR1 MDHEN and CDR2 SYDVKM. Written as DNA, the CDR3 is TGTGCCAGCTGGGGCGGCGGATCCTACGAGCAGTACTTC. Translated, it gives CASWGGGSYEQYF.

V gene TRBV4-2 combines with J gene TRBJ2-7; D perhaps matches TRBD1 (7 bases). V dropped 4 bases and J dropped 3 bases, with 19 bases sitting between them. Germline V gene sequence: CDR1 LGHNA, CDR2 YNFKEQ. CDR3 length equals 16 residues. For the CDR3, the DNA is TGTGCCAGCAGCCTACCGGGGGACAGTCCTTTCTACGAGCAGTACTTC. It codes for CASSLPGDSPFYEQYF.

The gene calls are TRBV7-9 and TRBJ2-2; 7 bases are a match to TRBD1. Trimming at V came to 5 bases and at J to 13 bases, leaving 7 bases not matched to a gene. CDR3 length: 12 residues. Germline V gene data show CDR1 as SEHNR and CDR2 as FQNEAQ (reference sequence). CDR3 nucleotide sequence: TGTGCCAGCAGCCGGACAGGACTTGGGCTGTTTTTT. It is translated as CASSRTGLGLFF.

The V call is TRBV3-1 (or the pseudogene TRBV3-2), the J call TRBJ2-1, with D tentatively TRBD2 (7 bases). Trimming left V 2 bases short and J 8 bases short, with 16 bases between. This CDR3 spans 15 amino acids. CDR1 LGHDT and CDR2 YNNKEL come from the germline V gene (reference sequence). In DNA, the CDR3 is TGTGCCAGCAGCCAAATATGGGGGGGGCCCTATGAGCAGTTCTTC. Translating it yields CASSQIWGGPYEQFF.